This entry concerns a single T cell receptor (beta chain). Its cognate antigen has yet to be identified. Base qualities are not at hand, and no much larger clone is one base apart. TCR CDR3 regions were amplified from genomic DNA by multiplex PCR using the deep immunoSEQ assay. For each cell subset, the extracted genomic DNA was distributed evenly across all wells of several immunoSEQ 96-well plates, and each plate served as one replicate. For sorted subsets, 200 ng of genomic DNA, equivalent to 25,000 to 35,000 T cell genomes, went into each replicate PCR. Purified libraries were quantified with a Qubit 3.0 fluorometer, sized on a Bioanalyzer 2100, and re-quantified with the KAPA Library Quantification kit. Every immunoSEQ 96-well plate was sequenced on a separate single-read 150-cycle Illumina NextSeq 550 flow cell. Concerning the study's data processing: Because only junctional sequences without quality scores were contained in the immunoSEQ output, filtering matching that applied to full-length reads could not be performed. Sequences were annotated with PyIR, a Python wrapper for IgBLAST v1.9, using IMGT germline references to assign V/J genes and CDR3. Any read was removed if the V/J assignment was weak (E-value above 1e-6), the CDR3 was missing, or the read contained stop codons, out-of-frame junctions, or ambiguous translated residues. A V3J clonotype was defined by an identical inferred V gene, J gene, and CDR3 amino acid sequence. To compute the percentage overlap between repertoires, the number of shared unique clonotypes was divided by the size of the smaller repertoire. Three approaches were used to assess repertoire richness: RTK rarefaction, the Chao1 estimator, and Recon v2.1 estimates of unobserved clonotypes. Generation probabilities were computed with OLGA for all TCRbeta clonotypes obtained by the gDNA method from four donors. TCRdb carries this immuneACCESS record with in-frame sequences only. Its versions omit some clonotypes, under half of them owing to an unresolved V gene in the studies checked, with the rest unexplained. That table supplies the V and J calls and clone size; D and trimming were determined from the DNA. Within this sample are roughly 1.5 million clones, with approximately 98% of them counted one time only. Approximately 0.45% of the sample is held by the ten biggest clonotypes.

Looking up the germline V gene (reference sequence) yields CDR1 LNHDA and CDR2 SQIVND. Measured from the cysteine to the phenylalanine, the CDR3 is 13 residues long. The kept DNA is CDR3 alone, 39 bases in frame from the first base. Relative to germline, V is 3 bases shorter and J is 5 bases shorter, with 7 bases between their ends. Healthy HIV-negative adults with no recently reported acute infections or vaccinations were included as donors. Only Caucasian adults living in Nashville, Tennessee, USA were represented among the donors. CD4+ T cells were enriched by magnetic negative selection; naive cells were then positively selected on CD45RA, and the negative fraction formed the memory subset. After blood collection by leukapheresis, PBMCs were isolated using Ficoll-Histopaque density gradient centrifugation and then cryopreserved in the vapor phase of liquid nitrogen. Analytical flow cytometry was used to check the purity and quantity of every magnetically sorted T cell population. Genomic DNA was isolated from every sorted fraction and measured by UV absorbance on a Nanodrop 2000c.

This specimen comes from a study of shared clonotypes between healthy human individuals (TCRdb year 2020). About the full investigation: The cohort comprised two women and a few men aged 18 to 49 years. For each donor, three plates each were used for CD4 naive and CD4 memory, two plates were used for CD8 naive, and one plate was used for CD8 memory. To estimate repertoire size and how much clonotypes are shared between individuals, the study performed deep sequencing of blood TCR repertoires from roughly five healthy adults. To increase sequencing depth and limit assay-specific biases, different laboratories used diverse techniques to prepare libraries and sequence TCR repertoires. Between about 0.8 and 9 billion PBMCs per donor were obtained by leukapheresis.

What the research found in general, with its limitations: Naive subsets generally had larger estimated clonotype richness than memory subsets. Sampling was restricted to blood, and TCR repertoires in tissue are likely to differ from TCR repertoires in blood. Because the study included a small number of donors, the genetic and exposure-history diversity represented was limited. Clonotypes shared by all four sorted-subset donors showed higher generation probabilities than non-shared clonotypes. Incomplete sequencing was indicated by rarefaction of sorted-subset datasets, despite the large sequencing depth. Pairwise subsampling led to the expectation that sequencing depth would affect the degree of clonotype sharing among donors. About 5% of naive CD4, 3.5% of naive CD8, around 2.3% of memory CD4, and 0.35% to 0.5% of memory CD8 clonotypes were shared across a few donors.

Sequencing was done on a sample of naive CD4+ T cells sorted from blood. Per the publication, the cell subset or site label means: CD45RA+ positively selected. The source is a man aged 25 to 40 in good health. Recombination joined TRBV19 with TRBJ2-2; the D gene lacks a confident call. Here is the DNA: TGTGCCAGTAGTATCCTGGTGACCGGGGAGCTGTTTTTT. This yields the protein CASSILVTGELFF.